A single sample gave rise to the 7 T cell receptor beta chains below, sequenced in a study of blood T cells in healthy people across ages. Sample-barcoded 5' priming and a J-beta primer mix drove a second PCR of 7 to 11 cycles. MiXCR was run by TCRdb on the 5' RACE reads, yielding one entry per CDR3 protein. The data show approximately 760,000 distinct CDR3 sequences, around a quarter seen once. This same sample was also part of a study on T cells of mothers and their children.

What was sequenced was blood. These receptors were taken from a boy between 10 and 17 years old in good health.

This clonotype was detected a few times. The J gene is TRBJ2-2, the V gene TRBV7-6; possible D gene TRBD2, 5 bases. The germline CDR1 and CDR2 sequences are SGHVS and FNYEAQ. The CDR3 has 15 residues. Trimming left V 2 bases short and J 2 bases short, with 9 bases between. CDR3 loop: CASSLISVNTGELFF. CDR3 sequence (DNA): TGTGCCAGCAGCTTAATTAGCGTCAACACCGGGGAGCTGTTTTTT.

The J gene is TRBJ2-1, the V gene TRBV7-2, with 9 bases fitting TRBD2. V lost 1 base to trimming and J lost 4 bases; unmatched junction nucleotides: 11. This CDR3 has 18 amino acids. Germline CDR1 is SGHTA and CDR2 is FQGNSA. In nucleotides, the CDR3 is TGTGCCAGCAGCTTAGTGAGTAGTCTAGCGGGGATATACAATGAGCAGTTCTTC. The encoded protein is CASSLVSSLAGIYNEQFF.

The V and J genes are TRBV6-2 or TRBV6-3 and TRBJ1-2, with a tentative D call TRBD1 (6 bases). With 6 bases removed from V and 3 bases from J, the gap between germline ends came to 17 bases. Germline loops: CDR1 MNHEY, CDR2 SVGEGT. The length of the CDR3 is 15 residues. The CDR3 DNA sequence: TGTGCCAGCAGCCTCTACGGGACACAGGACTATGGCTACACCTTC. This gives the protein CASSLYGTQDYGYTF.

The chain links TRBV19 to TRBJ2-1; 8 positions agree with TRBD2. The germline gives CDR1 LNHDA, CDR2 SQIVND (reference sequence). V lost 6 bases and J lost 0; bases outside the gene matches: 7. The CDR3 loop spans 16 amino acids. CDR3 in amino acids: CASRDTSGGSYNEQFF. The CDR3 coding sequence is TGTGCCAGTAGGGATACTAGCGGAGGCTCCTACAATGAGCAGTTCTTC.

This chain joins TRBV12-3 or TRBV12-4 and TRBJ2-5, with no clear D. The J call may be mistaken, given a closer DNA end match to TRBJ2-1. The length of the CDR3 is 12 residues. The CDR3 nucleotides are TGTGCCAGTAGGCGTAGGGCCCCTGAGCAGTTCTTC. This codes for CASRRRAPEQFF.

The chain employs TRBV3-1 and TRBJ2-2, with 9 bases identical to TRBD1. Germline CDR1 and CDR2: LGHDT and YNNKEL (reference sequence). V shed 4 bases and J 5 bases; nucleotides not matched to a gene: 5. The CDR3 runs 15 residues. CDR3 sequence (DNA): TGTGCCAGCAGCCTAAGAGACAGGGGGACCGGGGAGCTGTTTTTT. Its protein product is CASSLRDRGTGELFF.

In the case of this clonotype: A much larger clonotype is one base distant, so this may be a read error. For the CDR3, the DNA is TGTGCCAGCAGTTCGGCAGGGTCCTACAATGAGCAGTTCTTC. This sequence encodes CASSSAGSYNEQFF. The V gene is TRBV2, the J gene TRBJ2-1; perhaps TRBD1 as D (5 bases). This CDR3 is 14 amino acids long. Trimming took off 5 bases at V and 1 base at J, with 9 bases between the two ends. Germline CDR1 SNHLY, CDR2 FYNNEI.